A selection of T cell receptor beta chains follows, all from one sample in a study of blood T cell repertoires in COVID-19. Clones were read by immunoSEQ multiplex PCR, and TCRdb kept only the in-frame ones, dropping some. The sample lists approximately 52,000 clones; about 86% were seen once. The sample comprised peripheral blood. These receptors were taken from a man in his fifties or sixties with acute or convalescent COVID-19. Both conserved end residues are part of each CDR3. A D gene is named only where the DNA matches it firmly.

j_call d_call v_call cdr3_aa cdr3_nt
TRBJ2-5 NA TRBV6-5 CASRTEETQYF TGTGCCAGTAGGACTGAAGAGACCCAGTACTTC
TRBJ1-2 NA TRBV7-9 CASSLSRAGLYGYTF TGTGCCAGCAGCTTATCCCGCGCGGGGCTGTATGGCTACACCTTC
TRBJ2-5 TRBD1 TRBV7-9 CASSPGQGQETQYF TGTGCCAGCAGCCCGGGACAGGGCCAAGAGACCCAGTACTTC
TRBJ2-5 NA TRBV5-5 CASSLSARGGETQYF TGTGCCAGCAGCTTGTCGGCCAGGGGTGGTGAGACCCAGTACTTC
TRBJ1-3 NA TRBV4-1 CASSQGRAFSGNTIYF TGCGCCAGCAGCCAGGGGCGAGCCTTCTCTGGAAACACCATATATTTT
TRBJ1-1 NA TRBV29-1 CSVRGNTEAFF TGCAGCGTCAGGGGGAACACTGAAGCTTTCTTT
TRBJ2-1 TRBD1 TRBV19 CASQGQGKGNEQFF TGTGCCAGTCAGGGACAGGGTAAGGGCAATGAGCAGTTCTTC
TRBJ1-6 NA TRBV12-3/TRBV12-4 CASSWEWNSPLHF TGTGCCAGCAGTTGGGAGTGGAATTCACCCCTCCACTTT
TRBJ2-5 NA TRBV24-1 CATSDFTGRETQYF TGTGCCACCAGTGATTTCACAGGGAGAGAGACCCAGTACTTC
TRBJ2-4 TRBD2 TRBV9 CASSPWTSGSGMAKNIQYF TGTGCCAGCAGCCCTTGGACTAGCGGGAGCGGGATGGCCAAAAACATTCAGTACTTC
TRBJ2-5 TRBD1 TRBV29-1 CSVVTGGWETQYF TGCAGCGTTGTGACAGGGGGATGGGAGACCCAGTACTTC